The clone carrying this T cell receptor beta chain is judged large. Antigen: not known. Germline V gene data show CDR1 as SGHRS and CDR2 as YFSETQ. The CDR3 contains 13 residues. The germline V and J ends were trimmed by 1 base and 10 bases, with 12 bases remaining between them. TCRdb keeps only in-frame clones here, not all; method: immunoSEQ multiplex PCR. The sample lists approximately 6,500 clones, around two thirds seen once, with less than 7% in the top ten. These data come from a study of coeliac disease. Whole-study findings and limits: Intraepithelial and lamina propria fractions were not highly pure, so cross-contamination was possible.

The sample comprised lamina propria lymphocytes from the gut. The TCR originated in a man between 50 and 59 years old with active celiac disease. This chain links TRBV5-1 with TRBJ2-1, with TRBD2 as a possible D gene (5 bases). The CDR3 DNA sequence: TGCGCCAGCAGCTTGACGGAGGCCGGGGAGCAGTTCTTC. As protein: CASSLTEAGEQFF.